This T cell receptor (beta chain) was sequenced for a study of shared clonotypes between healthy human individuals. This CDR3 spans 12 amino acids. V was pared by 4 bases and J by 6 bases, with 3 bases of the junction left unmatched. Germline V gene sequence: CDR1 MNHNS, CDR2 SASEGT. Every donor was a Caucasian adult from Nashville, Tennessee. Data came from immunoSEQ multiplex PCR; TCRdb stores just in-frame clones and leaves some out. Of approximately 99,000 clones in the sample, 55% to 70% were seen once. The specimen was memory CD8+ T cells sorted from blood. Subset: CD45RO+ cells pooled with CCR7-negative TemRA cells. The TCR sequence derives from a woman in her 30s in good health. The chain uses TRBV6-1 and TRBJ2-7, with 7 nucleotides matching TRBD1. CDR3 protein: CASSVTGVEQYF. Written as DNA, the CDR3 is TGTGCCAGCAGTGTAACAGGGGTCGAGCAGTACTTC.